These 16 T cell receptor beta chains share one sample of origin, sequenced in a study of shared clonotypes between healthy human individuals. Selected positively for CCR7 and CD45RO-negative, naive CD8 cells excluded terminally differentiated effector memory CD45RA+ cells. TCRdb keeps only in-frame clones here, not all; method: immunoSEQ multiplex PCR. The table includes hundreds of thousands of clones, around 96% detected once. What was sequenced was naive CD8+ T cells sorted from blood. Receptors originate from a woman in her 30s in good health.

The CDR3 DNA reads TGTGCCAGGGGGACGGATAATTCACCCCTCCACTTT. This encodes CARGTDNSPLHF. This chain uses TRBV6-9 with TRBJ1-6, with TRBD1 as a possible D gene (5 bases). Trimming cost V 9 bases and J 5 bases, with 8 bases left between them. The CDR3 consists of 12 residues. Germline V lookup: CDR1 MNHGY, CDR2 SVAAGI.

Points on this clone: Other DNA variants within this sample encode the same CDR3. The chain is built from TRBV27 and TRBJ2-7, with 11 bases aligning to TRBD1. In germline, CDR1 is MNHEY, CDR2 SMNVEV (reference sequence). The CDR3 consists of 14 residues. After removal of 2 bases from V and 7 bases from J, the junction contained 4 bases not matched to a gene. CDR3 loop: CASSLGTGGFEQYF. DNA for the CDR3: TGTGCCAGCAGTTTAGGGACAGGGGGATTTGAGCAGTACTTC.

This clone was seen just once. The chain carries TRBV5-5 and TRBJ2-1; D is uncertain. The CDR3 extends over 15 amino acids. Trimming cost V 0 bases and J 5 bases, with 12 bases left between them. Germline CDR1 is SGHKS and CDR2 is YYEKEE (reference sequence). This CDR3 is CASSLDWVTDNEQFF. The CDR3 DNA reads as TGTGCCAGCAGCTTGGATTGGGTGACCGACAATGAGCAGTTCTTC. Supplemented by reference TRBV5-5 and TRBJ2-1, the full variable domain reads DAGVTQSPTHLIKTRGQQVTLRCSPISGHKSVSWYQQVLGQGPQFIFQYYEKEERGRGNFPDRFSARQFPNYSSELNVNALLLGDSALYLCASSLDWVTDNEQFFGPGTRLTVL.

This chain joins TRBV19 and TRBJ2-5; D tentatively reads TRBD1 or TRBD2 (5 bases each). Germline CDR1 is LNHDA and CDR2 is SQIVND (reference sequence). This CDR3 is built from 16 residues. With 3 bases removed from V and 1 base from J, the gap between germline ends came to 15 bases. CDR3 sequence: CASSIRGQGLQETQYF. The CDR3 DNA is TGTGCCAGTAGTATCCGAGGGCAGGGCCTCCAAGAGACCCAGTACTTC.

The CDR3 here is CASERQGGIEQYF. The CDR3 DNA is TGTGCCAGCGAGAGGCAGGGGGGTATCGAGCAGTACTTC. The chain is built from TRBV7-9 and TRBJ2-7; tentatively, D is TRBD1 (7 bases). Germline CDR1 reads SEHNR; CDR2 reads FQNEAQ (reference sequence). The CDR3 sequence is 13 residues long. Trimming cost V 8 bases and J 6 bases, with 17 bases left between them.

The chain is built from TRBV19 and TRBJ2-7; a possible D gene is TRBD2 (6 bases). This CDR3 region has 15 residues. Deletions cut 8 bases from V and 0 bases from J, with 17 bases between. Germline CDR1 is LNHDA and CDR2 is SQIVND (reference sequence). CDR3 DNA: TGTGCCAGTTGTCCGGGAGAGGGCAGCTCCTACGAGCAGTACTTC. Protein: CASCPGEGSSYEQYF.

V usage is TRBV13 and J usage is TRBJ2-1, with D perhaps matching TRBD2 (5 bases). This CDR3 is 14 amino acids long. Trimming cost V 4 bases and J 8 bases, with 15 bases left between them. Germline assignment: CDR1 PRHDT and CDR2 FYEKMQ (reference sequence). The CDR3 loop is CASSSLGTDYEQFF. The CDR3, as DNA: TGTGCCAGCAGCTCCCTAGGCACGGACTATGAGCAGTTCTTC.

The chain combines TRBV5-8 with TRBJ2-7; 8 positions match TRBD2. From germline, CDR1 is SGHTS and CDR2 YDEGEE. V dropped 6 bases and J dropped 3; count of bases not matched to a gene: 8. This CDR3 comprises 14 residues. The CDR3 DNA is TGTGCCAGCAAATCCGGGAGGGCACTCTACGAGCAGTACTTC. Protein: CASKSGRALYEQYF.

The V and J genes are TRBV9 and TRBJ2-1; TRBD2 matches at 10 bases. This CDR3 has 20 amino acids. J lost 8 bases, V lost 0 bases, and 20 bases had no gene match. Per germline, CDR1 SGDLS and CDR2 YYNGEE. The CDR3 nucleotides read TGTGCCAGCAGCGTAGTCCCAATCCCTCGGGCTAGCGGGAGTAGCGATGAGCAGTTCTTC. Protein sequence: CASSVVPIPRASGSSDEQFF.

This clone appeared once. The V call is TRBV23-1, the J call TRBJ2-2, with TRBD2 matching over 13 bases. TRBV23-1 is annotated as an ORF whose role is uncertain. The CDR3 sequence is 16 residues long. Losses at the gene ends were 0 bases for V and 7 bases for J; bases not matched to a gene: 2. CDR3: CASSQSGTSGNGELFF. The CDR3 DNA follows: TGCGCCAGCAGTCAATCCGGGACTAGCGGGAACGGGGAGCTGTTTTTT.

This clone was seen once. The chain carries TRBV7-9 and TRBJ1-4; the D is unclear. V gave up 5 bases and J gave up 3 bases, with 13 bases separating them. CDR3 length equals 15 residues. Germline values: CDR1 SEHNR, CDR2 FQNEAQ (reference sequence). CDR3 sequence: CASSVTTAPNEKLFF. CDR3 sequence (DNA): TGTGCCAGCAGCGTGACGACGGCCCCTAATGAAAAACTGTTTTTT.

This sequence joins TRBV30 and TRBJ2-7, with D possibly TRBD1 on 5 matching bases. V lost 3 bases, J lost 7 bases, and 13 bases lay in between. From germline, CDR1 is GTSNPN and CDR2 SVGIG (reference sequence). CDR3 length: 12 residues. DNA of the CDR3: TGTGCCTGGAGCTCCAGGGCTGAAGAGCAGTACTTC. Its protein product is CAWSSRAEEQYF.

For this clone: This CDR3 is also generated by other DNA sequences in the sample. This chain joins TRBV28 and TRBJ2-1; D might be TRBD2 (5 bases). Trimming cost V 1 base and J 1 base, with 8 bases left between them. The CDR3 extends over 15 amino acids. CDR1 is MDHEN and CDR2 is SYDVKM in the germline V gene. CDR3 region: CASSLSSGSYNEQFF. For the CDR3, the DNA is TGTGCCAGCAGTTTATCAAGCGGATCCTACAATGAGCAGTTCTTC.

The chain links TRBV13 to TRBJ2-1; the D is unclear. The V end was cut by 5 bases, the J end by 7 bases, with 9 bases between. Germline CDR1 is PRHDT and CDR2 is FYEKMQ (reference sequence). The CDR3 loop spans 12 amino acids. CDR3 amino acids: CASSQEENEQFF. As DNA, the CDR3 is TGTGCCAGCAGCCAAGAGGAGAATGAGCAGTTCTTC.

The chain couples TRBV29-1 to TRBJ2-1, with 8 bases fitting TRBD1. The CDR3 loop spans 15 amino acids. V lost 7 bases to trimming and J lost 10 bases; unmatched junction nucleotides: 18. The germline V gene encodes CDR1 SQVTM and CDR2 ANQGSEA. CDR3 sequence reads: CSAEGIIQTGDEQFF. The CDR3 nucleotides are TGCAGCGCCGAGGGGATCATCCAGACAGGGGACGAGCAGTTCTTC.

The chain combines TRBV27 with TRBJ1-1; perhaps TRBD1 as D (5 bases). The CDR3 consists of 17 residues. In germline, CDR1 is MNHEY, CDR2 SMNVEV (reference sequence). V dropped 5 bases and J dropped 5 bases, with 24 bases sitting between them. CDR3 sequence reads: CASSPGPGAGGGTEAFF. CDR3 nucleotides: TGTGCCAGCAGTCCGGGCCCCGGAGCAGGTGGGGGTACTGAAGCTTTCTTT.